Listed below are T cell receptor beta chains from one sample, sequenced in a study of T-cell memory formation after mild COVID-19. Using its own MiXCR run on the 5' RACE reads, TCRdb lists one record per CDR3 protein. The repertoire holds 100,000 to 150,000 distinct CDR3 sequences, with roughly 6% as singletons. Material: PBMCs or a T cell subset sorted from them (not recorded which). The receptors shown here come from an adult woman who had mild COVID-19 (a few samples of this study predate the infection). Cell type and time point are not known. CDR3s include the opening cysteine and the closing phenylalanine or tryptophan. A D gene is named only where the DNA matches it firmly. For some rows the clone size is stated as once, few or many, or as a class when expanded; others skip it.

clone_size: -; j_call: TRBJ2-5; v_call: TRBV20-1; d_call: TRBD2; cdr3_nt: TGCAGTGCTAGAGTAGCGGGAGGAGGGGAGACCCAGTACTTC; cdr3_aa: CSARVAGGGETQYF
clone_size: many; j_call: TRBJ2-4; v_call: TRBV6-5; d_call: TRBD2; cdr3_nt: TGTGCCAGCAGGCCACTAGCGGGGGGTGCCAAAAACATTCAGTACTTC; cdr3_aa: CASRPLAGGAKNIQYF
clone_size: few; j_call: TRBJ2-3; v_call: TRBV4-3; d_call: TRBD1; cdr3_nt: TGCGCCAGCAGCCAAGGGGACAGGGAGTGGACAGATACGCAGTATTTT; cdr3_aa: CASSQGDREWTDTQYF
clone_size: many; j_call: TRBJ2-7; v_call: TRBV20-1; d_call: TRBD1; cdr3_nt: TGCAGTGCTAGAGACCTCCGGACAGGGCCCTACGAGCAGTACTTC; cdr3_aa: CSARDLRTGPYEQYF
clone_size: many; j_call: TRBJ2-1; v_call: TRBV5-1; d_call: -; cdr3_nt: TGCGCCAGCAGCTTGGGTCCTGGGGCAGTTGTTGAGCAGTTCTTC; cdr3_aa: CASSLGPGAVVEQFF
clone_size: -; j_call: TRBJ1-5; v_call: TRBV12-3/TRBV12-4; d_call: TRBD1; cdr3_nt: TGTGCCAGCAGTTTCAGGGGGTTGAGCAATCAGCCCCAGCATTTT; cdr3_aa: CASSFRGLSNQPQHF
clone_size: -; j_call: TRBJ2-7; v_call: TRBV5-1; d_call: -; cdr3_nt: TGCGCCAGCAGCTTGCTGGACAGATACGAGCAGTACTTC; cdr3_aa: CASSLLDRYEQYF
clone_size: few; j_call: TRBJ2-2; v_call: TRBV20-1; d_call: -; cdr3_nt: TGCAGTGCTCGTCGAGGGGCTTCCGGGGCCGGGGAGCTGTTTTTT; cdr3_aa: CSARRGASGAGELFF
clone_size: few; j_call: TRBJ1-6; v_call: TRBV27; d_call: TRBD1; cdr3_nt: TGTGCCAGCAGTTCTCGACAGGGGGATGTCAGGTCCTATAATTCACCCCTCCACTTT; cdr3_aa: CASSSRQGDVRSYNSPLHF
clone_size: many; j_call: TRBJ1-6; v_call: TRBV12-3/TRBV12-4; d_call: -; cdr3_nt: TGTGCCAGCAATATCCAAAATTCACCCCTCCACTTT; cdr3_aa: CASNIQNSPLHF
clone_size: many; j_call: TRBJ2-5; v_call: TRBV5-1; d_call: TRBD1; cdr3_nt: TGCGCCAGCAGCTTGGGGGACAGGGGGTCCGAGACCCAGTACTTC; cdr3_aa: CASSLGDRGSETQYF
clone_size: -; j_call: TRBJ1-2; v_call: TRBV12-3/TRBV12-4; d_call: -; cdr3_nt: TGTGCCAGCACCGTAGCCGGGACACAAGGACCGAGGGGCTACACCTTC; cdr3_aa: CASTVAGTQGPRGYTF
clone_size: -; j_call: TRBJ1-3; v_call: TRBV5-4; d_call: -; cdr3_nt: TGTGCCAGCAGCTTTGACAGGACTTTCTCTGGAAACACCATATATTTT; cdr3_aa: CASSFDRTFSGNTIYF
clone_size: many; j_call: TRBJ2-1; v_call: TRBV4-2; d_call: -; cdr3_nt: TGTGCCAGCAGCCAAGGGAGGGCTTCCGAGCAGTTCTTC; cdr3_aa: CASSQGRASEQFF